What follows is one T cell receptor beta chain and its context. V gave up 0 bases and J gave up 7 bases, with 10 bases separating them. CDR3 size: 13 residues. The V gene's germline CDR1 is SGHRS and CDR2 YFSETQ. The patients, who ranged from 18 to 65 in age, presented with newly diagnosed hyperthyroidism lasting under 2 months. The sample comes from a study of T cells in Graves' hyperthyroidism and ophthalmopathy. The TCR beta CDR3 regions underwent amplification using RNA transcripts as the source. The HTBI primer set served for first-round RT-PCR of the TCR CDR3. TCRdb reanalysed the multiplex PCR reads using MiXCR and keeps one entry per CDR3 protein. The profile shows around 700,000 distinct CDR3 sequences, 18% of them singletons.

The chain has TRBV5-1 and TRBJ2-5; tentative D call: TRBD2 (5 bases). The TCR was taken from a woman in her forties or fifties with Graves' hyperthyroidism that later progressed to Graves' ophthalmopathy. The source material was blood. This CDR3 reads CASSLDPAGTQYF. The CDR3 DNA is TGCGCCAGCAGCTTGGACCCGGCGGGGACCCAGTACTTC.